These 9 T cell receptor beta chains were sequenced from one sample in a study of T cells expressing NK-cell markers. From its re-call of the 5' RACE reads, TCRdb lists each CDR3 protein once, without DNA. This listing includes 140,000 to 150,000 distinct CDR3 sequences. The sequenced sample was blood T cells: a sorted CD56 or NKG2C T cell subset, CD4+ or CD8+ T cells, or bulk PBMC T cells (not recorded which). The receptors derive from a man aged 18 to 30 in good health.

The V call is TRBV19, the J call TRBJ1-1. The CDR3 covers 13 residues. CDR1 and CDR2 (germline): LNHDA, SQIVND (reference sequence). This CDR3 is CASSIDGLREAFF.

This rearrangement joins TRBV9 to TRBJ2-3; the TCRdb call, TRBD1, lacks DNA for checking. The CDR3 has 17 amino acids. Germline V gene data show CDR1 as SGDLS and CDR2 as YYNGEE. This CDR3 reads CASSVVSPTDGTDTQYF. The variable domain in full, with the rest retrieved from reference TRBV9 and TRBJ2-3, is DSGVTQTPKHLITATGQRVTLRCSPRSGDLSVYWYQQSLDQGLQFLIQYYNGEERAKGNILERFSAQQFPDLHSELNLSSLELGDSALYFCASSVVSPTDGTDTQYFGPGTRLTVL.

The V call is TRBV30, the J call TRBJ2-1; TCRdb's D call, TRBD2, is unchecked because there is no DNA. This CDR3 spans 15 amino acids. Germline V CDR1 and CDR2: GTSNPN, SVGIG (reference sequence). The CDR3 loop is CAWSVTSGRGNEQFF.

The V gene is TRBV5-4, the J gene TRBJ2-1. CDR3 length: 13 amino acids. Germline CDR1 SGHNT, CDR2 YYREEE (reference sequence). CDR3 residues: CASSVLPHNEQFF.

V gene TRBV20-1 combines with J gene TRBJ2-3; the D gene TCRdb calls, TRBD2, cannot be checked with no DNA. This CDR3 has 15 amino acids. The germline V gene has CDR1 DFQATT and CDR2 SNEGSKA (reference sequence). The CDR3 sequence is CSATPREGITDTQYF.

The genes are TRBV9 and TRBJ2-5; as DNA is missing, the TRBD2 call by TCRdb cannot be tested. CDR3 size: 14 residues. Germline assignment: CDR1 SGDLS and CDR2 YYNGEE. This CDR3 reads CASSVGGGLETQYF.

V is TRBV12-3 or TRBV12-4 and J is TRBJ1-2. The length of the CDR3 is 16 residues. CDR3 sequence: CASTGFSAGANYGYTF.

The chain is built from TRBV7-6 and TRBJ2-1; TCRdb proposes TRBD2, but this gene call is untestable without DNA. The CDR3 sequence is 15 residues long. Germline CDR1 SGHVS, CDR2 FNYEAQ. The chain's CDR3 is CASSLNSVGQPEQFF.

The chain uses TRBV27 and TRBJ1-1; TCRdb reports TRBD1, a call that lacks DNA to check it against. The CDR3 totals 14 residues. Germline V gives CDR1 MNHEY, CDR2 SMNVEV (reference sequence). CDR3 residues: CASGVNAPNTEAFF.